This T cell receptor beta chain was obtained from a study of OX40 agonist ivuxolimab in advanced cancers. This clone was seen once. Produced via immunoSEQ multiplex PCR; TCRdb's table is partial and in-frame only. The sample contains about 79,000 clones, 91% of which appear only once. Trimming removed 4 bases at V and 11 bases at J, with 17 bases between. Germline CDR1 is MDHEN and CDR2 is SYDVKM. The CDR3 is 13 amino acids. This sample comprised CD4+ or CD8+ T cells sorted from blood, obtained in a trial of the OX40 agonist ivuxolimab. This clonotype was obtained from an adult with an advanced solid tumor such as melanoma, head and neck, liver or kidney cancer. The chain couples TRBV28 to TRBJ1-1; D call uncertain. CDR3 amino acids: CASSSPSSARAFF. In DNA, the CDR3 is TGTGCCAGCAGTTCCCCCTCCTCCGCCCGGGCTTTCTTT.